This is a list of T cell receptor beta chains from one sample in a study of PD-1 blockade in classical Hodgkin lymphoma. Sequencing was performed with immunoSEQ multiplex PCR; in TCRdb, only in-frame clones are kept and a portion is missing. The table lists roughly 20,000 clones, 74% of them singletons. The starting material was peripheral blood mononuclear cells (PBMCs), obtained at baseline. The receptors shown here come from a human donor with classical Hodgkin lymphoma. Both conserved end residues are part of each CDR3. Fields, in order: clone size, J gene, D gene, V gene, CDR3 protein, CDR3 DNA. A D gene is named only where the DNA matches it firmly. Part of the rows lack a size; the others show once, few, many or a class for expanded clones.

NA	TRBJ1-4	TRBD1	TRBV4-2	CATQPGDRAEKLFF	TGTGCCACTCAACCGGGGGACAGGGCTGAAAAACTGTTTTTT
NA	TRBJ1-5	NA	TRBV6-4	CASSLDRTAYSNQPQHF	TGTGCCAGCAGCCTTGACCGGACGGCTTATAGCAATCAGCCCCAGCATTTT
once	TRBJ2-7	TRBD1	TRBV28	CASSLTDRDYEQYF	TGTGCCAGCAGTTTAACCGACAGGGACTACGAGCAGTACTTC
NA	TRBJ1-2	NA	TRBV28	CASSLNYGYTF	TGTGCCAGCAGCTTGAACTATGGCTACACCTTC
NA	TRBJ2-1	NA	TRBV19	CASSMAGYGNEQFF	TGTGCCAGTAGTATGGCGGGGTACGGAAATGAGCAGTTCTTC
NA	TRBJ2-7	TRBD1	TRBV28	CASSAATGSIYEQYF	TGTGCCAGCAGTGCGGCGACAGGGTCGATCTACGAGCAGTACTTC
NA	TRBJ2-7	NA	TRBV2	CASSPGYEQYF	TGTGCCAGCAGCCCAGGGTACGAGCAGTACTTC
NA	TRBJ2-7	TRBD1	TRBV10-3	CAIDRGQGYEQYF	TGTGCCATCGACAGGGGGCAAGGCTACGAGCAGTACTTC
NA	TRBJ1-2	NA	TRBV4-3	CASSQEAGSNYGYTF	TGCGCCAGCAGCCAAGAGGCAGGGTCCAACTATGGCTACACCTTC
NA	TRBJ2-2	TRBD2	TRBV7-2	CASSLPPPRLAVRAGELFF	TGTGCCAGCAGCCTCCCCCCCCCGCGACTAGCGGTGAGGGCCGGGGAGCTGTTTTTT
NA	TRBJ1-4	NA	TRBV7-2	CASSLMGNNEKLFF	TGTGCCAGCAGCTTAATGGGGAATAATGAAAAACTGTTTTTT
NA	TRBJ2-1	NA	TRBV28	CASGVVEIDNEQFF	TGTGCCAGCGGGGTGGTGGAGATCGACAATGAGCAGTTCTTC
NA	TRBJ1-3	TRBD1	TRBV6-6	CASRSDRGENTIYF	TGTGCCAGCAGATCGGACAGGGGGGAAAACACCATATATTTT
NA	TRBJ1-4	TRBD1	TRBV2	CASSVTGEKLFF	TGTGCCAGCAGTGTGACAGGGGAAAAACTGTTTTTT
NA	TRBJ2-6	NA	TRBV7-9	CASSYATGANVLTF	TGTGCCAGCAGCTACGCTACTGGGGCCAACGTCCTGACTTTC
NA	TRBJ2-5	NA	TRBV7-2	CASSKGAGETQYF	TGTGCCAGCAGCAAGGGGGCGGGGGAGACCCAGTACTTC
NA	TRBJ1-5	TRBD1	TRBV6-6	CASSYDREQPQHF	TGTGCCAGCAGTTACGACAGGGAGCAGCCCCAGCATTTT
NA	TRBJ1-3	NA	TRBV18	CASSPPRTAPKGNTIYF	TGTGCCAGCTCACCACCAAGGACGGCGCCTAAAGGAAACACCATATATTTT
NA	TRBJ2-1	TRBD2	TRBV7-9	CASSLVMGGRAHNEQFF	TGTGCCAGCAGCTTAGTTATGGGCGGGAGGGCCCACAATGAGCAGTTCTTC
few	TRBJ1-2	NA	TRBV14	CASSPAGYGYTF	TGTGCCAGCAGCCCGGCGGGCTATGGCTACACCTTC
few	TRBJ1-5	TRBD1	TRBV28	CASSPGTGEYQPQHF	TGTGCCAGCAGTCCCGGGACAGGGGAATATCAGCCCCAGCATTTT
NA	TRBJ2-2	NA	TRBV10-1	CASSGTQGGTGELFF	TGCGCCAGCAGTGGGACCCAAGGGGGGACCGGGGAGCTGTTTTTT
medium-sized	TRBJ2-1	NA	TRBV29-1	CSVKTDWISYNEQFF	TGCAGCGTAAAGACTGACTGGATCTCCTACAATGAGCAGTTCTTC
NA	TRBJ2-3	TRBD1	TRBV5-8	CASSGGRGQGASDTQYF	TGTGCCAGCAGCGGAGGAAGGGGACAGGGGGCATCAGATACGCAGTATTTT
NA	TRBJ2-3	NA	TRBV9	CASSVEGESSTDTQYF	TGTGCCAGCAGCGTAGAAGGTGAATCCAGCACAGATACGCAGTATTTT
NA	TRBJ2-3	NA	TRBV7-2	CASSQDLTSTDTQYF	TGTGCCAGCAGCCAGGACTTAACTAGCACAGATACGCAGTATTTT
NA	TRBJ1-2	NA	TRBV6-5	CASSYGEGRYGYTF	TGTGCCAGCAGTTATGGAGAGGGACGCTATGGCTACACCTTC
NA	TRBJ1-2	NA	TRBV5-6	CASSLGTAVYGYTF	TGTGCCAGCAGCTTGGGGACAGCAGTGTATGGCTACACCTTC
NA	TRBJ1-2	TRBD1	TRBV6-1	CASSMTQGAIRGYTF	TGTGCCAGCAGTATGACACAGGGGGCAATTCGGGGCTACACCTTC
NA	TRBJ2-3	TRBD2	TRBV5-4	CASRLAGRTDTQYF	TGTGCCAGCAGACTAGCGGGCCGCACAGATACGCAGTATTTT
few	TRBJ1-2	NA	TRBV13	CASSTRSGANYGYTF	TGTGCCAGCAGCACCCGATCGGGGGCAAACTATGGCTACACCTTC
NA	TRBJ2-5	TRBD2	TRBV28	CASRITYGTTQETQYF	TGTGCCAGCAGAATCACCTACGGGACTACTCAAGAGACCCAGTACTTC
NA	TRBJ1-1	NA	TRBV5-4	CASSQVRSFDNTEAFF	TGTGCCAGCAGCCAAGTGCGGAGCTTCGACAACACTGAAGCTTTCTTT
NA	TRBJ2-1	NA	TRBV5-1	CASSSGQNNEQFF	TGCGCCAGCAGCTCCGGACAGAACAATGAGCAGTTCTTC
NA	TRBJ2-7	NA	TRBV7-6	CASSRGSTGAYEQYF	TGTGCCAGCAGCCGGGGGAGCACAGGGGCATACGAGCAGTACTTC
once	TRBJ2-7	TRBD2	TRBV7-9	CASSVRLAGDLYEQYF	TGTGCCAGCAGCGTAAGACTAGCGGGGGACCTCTACGAGCAGTACTTC
NA	TRBJ2-5	TRBD2	TRBV29-1	CSVDAGGWETQYF	TGCAGCGTTGATGCGGGAGGTTGGGAGACCCAGTACTTC
NA	TRBJ2-3	NA	TRBV7-6	CASSSSGLSTDTQYF	TGTGCCAGCAGCTCGAGCGGGCTTAGCACAGATACGCAGTATTTT
NA	TRBJ1-3	NA	TRBV11-2	CASSSQGLSGTTIYF	TGTGCCAGCAGCTCACAGGGACTCTCTGGAACCACCATATATTTT
NA	TRBJ2-1	NA	TRBV12-5	CASGSGVYYNEQFF	TGTGCTAGTGGTTCAGGGGTTTACTACAATGAGCAGTTCTTC
NA	TRBJ1-4	NA	TRBV11-2	CASSLDPAAGEKLFF	TGTGCCAGCAGCCTAGATCCAGCGGCAGGCGAAAAACTGTTTTTT
once	TRBJ2-7	TRBD1	TRBV29-1	CSVECRDRGYYEQYF	TGCAGCGTTGAATGTCGGGACAGGGGATACTACGAGCAGTACTTC
NA	TRBJ2-2	NA	TRBV5-1	CASSLLRDTGELFF	TGCGCCAGCAGCTTGTTGAGGGACACCGGGGAGCTGTTTTTT
NA	TRBJ2-7	TRBD1	TRBV12-5	CASGWDRGYEQYF	TGTGCTAGTGGTTGGGACAGAGGCTACGAGCAGTACTTC
NA	TRBJ2-2	NA	TRBV5-1	CASSPGQTGELFF	TGCGCCAGCAGCCCAGGACAGACCGGGGAGCTGTTTTTT
NA	TRBJ2-1	TRBD2	TRBV28	CASSSLAGLWEQFF	TGTGCCAGCAGCAGTCTAGCGGGCCTGTGGGAGCAGTTCTTC
NA	TRBJ2-7	NA	TRBV11-3	CASSPGQGGPYEQYF	TGTGCCAGCAGCCCAGGACAGGGAGGGCCCTACGAGCAGTACTTC
NA	TRBJ2-3	TRBD1	TRBV7-3	CASSRGQGLDTQYF	TGTGCCAGCAGCCGAGGACAGGGGTTAGATACGCAGTATTTT
NA	TRBJ1-5	TRBD1	TRBV19	CASSTAQGESNQPQHF	TGTGCCAGTAGTACAGCGCAGGGGGAGAGCAATCAGCCCCAGCATTTT
NA	TRBJ1-5	NA	TRBV19	CASTLIDGHSNQPQHF	TGTGCCAGTACCCTAATTGACGGACATAGCAATCAGCCCCAGCATTTT
NA	TRBJ2-1	NA	TRBV30	CAWSWGYNEQFF	TGTGCCTGGTCCTGGGGCTACAATGAGCAGTTCTTC
once	TRBJ2-1	NA	TRBV6-6	CASSGTGVVNNEQFF	TGTGCCAGCAGCGGCACGGGAGTGGTGAACAATGAGCAGTTCTTC
few	TRBJ2-3	NA	TRBV29-1	CSVDSGTTDTQYF	TGCAGCGTTGATTCAGGGACCACAGATACGCAGTATTTT
NA	TRBJ1-4	TRBD1	TRBV4-3	CASSQGTGGAGEKLFF	TGCGCCAGCAGCCAAGGGACAGGGGGCGCGGGTGAAAAACTGTTTTTT